A selection of T cell receptor beta chains follows, all from one sample in a study of PD-1 blockade in classical Hodgkin lymphoma. Method: immunoSEQ multiplex PCR; TCRdb's copy keeps in-frame clones and lacks some. The sample gives some 20,000 clones, about 88% of which show up once; roughly 4.7% is in the top ten. Sample: CD8+ T cells from blood, taken before the fourth cycle of nivolumab. All receptors come from a human donor with classical Hodgkin lymphoma. Both conserved end residues are part of each CDR3. D genes are given only for firm matches. Some rows mark clone size as missing; the rest say once, few, many or name a class of expanded clone.

J: TRBJ2-7
size: .
D: .
V: TRBV4-2
CDR3: CASSQDGSGRSRFEQYF
DNA: TGTGCCAGCAGCCAAGATGGGAGCGGGCGCTCCCGCTTCGAGCAGTACTTC

J: TRBJ2-7
size: few
D: TRBD1
V: TRBV4-2
CDR3: CASSQDGGTGGNEQYF
DNA: TGTGCCAGCAGCCAAGATGGGGGGACAGGGGGCAACGAGCAGTACTTC

J: TRBJ2-7
size: .
D: .
V: TRBV6-5
CDR3: CASSYSTATYEQYF
DNA: TGTGCCAGCAGTTACTCCACAGCAACCTACGAGCAGTACTTC

J: TRBJ1-4
size: .
D: .
V: TRBV28
CDR3: CAPRAGTTNEKLFF
DNA: TGTGCCCCCAGGGCGGGGACAACTAATGAAAAACTGTTTTTT

J: TRBJ2-7
size: .
D: .
V: TRBV6-1
CDR3: CASSEINESPYEQYF
DNA: TGTGCCAGCAGTGAAATAAACGAATCCCCCTACGAGCAGTACTTC

J: TRBJ1-5
size: .
D: .
V: TRBV28
CDR3: CASSFILWQTSNQPQHF
DNA: TGTGCCAGCAGTTTTATATTGTGGCAGACTAGCAATCAGCCCCAGCATTTT

J: TRBJ2-7
size: .
D: .
V: TRBV5-6
CDR3: CASSPTGAKVYEQYF
DNA: TGTGCCAGCAGCCCAACCGGGGCCAAGGTCTACGAGCAGTACTTC

J: TRBJ2-3
size: .
D: TRBD2
V: TRBV11-2
CDR3: CASSLDPLAGGQDTQYF
DNA: TGTGCCAGCAGCTTAGATCCCCTAGCGGGAGGACAAGATACGCAGTATTTT

J: TRBJ2-3
size: .
D: TRBD1
V: TRBV5-1
CDR3: CASSPGGQWITDTQYF
DNA: TGCGCCAGCAGCCCTGGGGGACAGTGGATTACAGATACGCAGTATTTT

J: TRBJ2-3
size: .
D: .
V: TRBV5-1
CDR3: CASRGGGRTDTQYF
DNA: TGCGCCAGCAGAGGGGGGGGGCGCACAGATACGCAGTATTTT

J: TRBJ1-2
size: .
D: .
V: TRBV2
CDR3: CASSELGWDAENYGYTF
DNA: TGTGCCAGCAGTGAGTTGGGGTGGGACGCAGAAAACTATGGCTACACCTTC

J: TRBJ2-5
size: .
D: .
V: TRBV2
CDR3: CASSVVQGPQETQYF
DNA: TGTGCCAGCAGTGTGGTCCAGGGGCCACAAGAGACCCAGTACTTC

J: TRBJ2-7
size: .
D: .
V: TRBV7-9
CDR3: CASRSPWGTPSYEQYF
DNA: TGTGCCAGCAGGTCCCCCTGGGGGACCCCATCCTACGAGCAGTACTTC

J: TRBJ2-3
size: once
D: TRBD2
V: TRBV28
CDR3: CASTSYSGTGTSGRADTQYF
DNA: TGTGCCAGCACCTCCTACTCCGGGACAGGGACTAGCGGGAGGGCGGATACGCAGTATTTT

J: TRBJ2-2
size: .
D: .
V: TRBV18
CDR3: CASSPTGELFF
DNA: TGTGCCAGCTCACCTACCGGGGAGCTGTTTTTT

J: TRBJ2-1
size: .
D: TRBD2
V: TRBV19
CDR3: CASSIEAGAYNEQFF
DNA: TGTGCCAGTAGTATAGAGGCGGGAGCCTACAATGAGCAGTTCTTC

J: TRBJ2-1
size: .
D: TRBD1
V: TRBV4-1
CDR3: CASSQERASGGHEQFF
DNA: TGCGCCAGCAGCCAAGAAAGGGCGTCAGGGGGCCATGAGCAGTTCTTC

J: TRBJ1-5
size: few
D: TRBD1
V: TRBV9
CDR3: CASSVGTGREPQHF
DNA: TGTGCCAGCAGCGTCGGGACAGGACGGGAGCCCCAGCATTTT

J: TRBJ2-6
size: .
D: TRBD1
V: TRBV27
CDR3: CASSSRQGRDGRPYGANVLTF
DNA: TGTGCCAGCAGTTCACGACAGGGAAGGGATGGGCGACCTTACGGGGCCAACGTCCTGACTTTC

J: TRBJ1-1
size: once
D: .
V: TRBV27
CDR3: CASSLTENTEAFF
DNA: TGTGCCAGCAGCCTGACGGAGAACACTGAAGCTTTCTTT

J: TRBJ2-7
size: .
D: TRBD1
V: TRBV9
CDR3: CASSVSGGAHTTYEQYF
DNA: TGTGCCAGCAGCGTATCAGGGGGAGCCCACACCACCTACGAGCAGTACTTC

J: TRBJ1-2
size: few
D: .
V: TRBV9
CDR3: CASSDRVLGYTF
DNA: TGTGCCAGCAGCGACAGGGTACTTGGCTACACCTTC

J: TRBJ2-7
size: .
D: .
V: TRBV2
CDR3: CASSDPVSGGYEQYF
DNA: TGTGCCAGCAGTGACCCGGTATCTGGGGGCTACGAGCAGTACTTC

J: TRBJ2-2
size: .
D: TRBD1
V: TRBV27
CDR3: CASSPRDRATGELFF
DNA: TGTGCCAGCAGTCCCCGGGACAGAGCAACCGGGGAGCTGTTTTTT

J: TRBJ2-3
size: .
D: .
V: TRBV2
CDR3: CASREGPSTDTQYF
DNA: TGTGCCAGCAGGGAGGGCCCTAGCACAGATACGCAGTATTTT

J: TRBJ2-7
size: .
D: TRBD2
V: TRBV27
CDR3: CASSLTSGSPFYEQYF
DNA: TGTGCCAGCAGTTTGACTAGCGGGAGTCCTTTCTACGAGCAGTACTTC

J: TRBJ2-7
size: .
D: .
V: TRBV30
CDR3: CAWNVPGHYYEQYF
DNA: TGTGCCTGGAATGTACCGGGACACTACTACGAGCAGTACTTC

J: TRBJ2-3
size: .
D: TRBD2
V: TRBV23-1
CDR3: CASSLRTSGREDTQYF
DNA: TGCGCCAGCAGTCTTCGGACTAGCGGGAGGGAAGATACGCAGTATTTT

J: TRBJ1-1
size: .
D: .
V: TRBV6-5
CDR3: CASSYSRAANTEAFF
DNA: TGTGCCAGCAGTTACTCGCGGGCGGCGAACACTGAAGCTTTCTTT

J: TRBJ2-7
size: .
D: TRBD2
V: TRBV9
CDR3: CASSPRRGGRTYEQYF
DNA: TGTGCCAGCAGCCCCCGGCGGGGGGGGCGAACCTACGAGCAGTACTTC

J: TRBJ1-3
size: .
D: .
V: TRBV30
CDR3: CAWTDSGNTIYF
DNA: TGTGCCTGGACCGACTCTGGAAACACCATATATTTT

J: TRBJ1-4
size: .
D: .
V: TRBV30
CDR3: CAWSVLGEATNEKLFF
DNA: TGTGCCTGGAGTGTACTGGGTGAGGCAACTAATGAAAAACTGTTTTTT

J: TRBJ1-3
size: .
D: .
V: TRBV6-1
CDR3: CASSEAYRDPGNTIYF
DNA: TGTGCCAGCAGTGAAGCTTACAGGGATCCTGGAAACACCATATATTTT

J: TRBJ2-5
size: .
D: .
V: TRBV6-1
CDR3: CASSDWQGLETQYF
DNA: TGTGCCAGCAGTGATTGGCAGGGCTTAGAGACCCAGTACTTC

J: TRBJ1-1
size: .
D: .
V: TRBV5-1
CDR3: CASSPEKPTEAFF
DNA: TGCGCCAGCAGCCCCGAAAAGCCCACTGAAGCTTTCTTT

J: TRBJ2-2
size: .
D: TRBD2
V: TRBV15
CDR3: CATSRDRISGRTGELFF
DNA: TGTGCCACCAGCAGAGACAGAATTAGCGGGAGAACCGGGGAGCTGTTTTTT

J: TRBJ2-7
size: .
D: .
V: TRBV28
CDR3: CASNDGAYEQYF
DNA: TGTGCCAGCAATGACGGGGCCTACGAGCAGTACTTC

J: TRBJ2-7
size: .
D: .
V: TRBV28
CDR3: CASSFGSSYEQYF
DNA: TGTGCCAGCAGTTTTGGAAGCTCCTACGAGCAGTACTTC

J: TRBJ2-7
size: .
D: .
V: TRBV27
CDR3: CASSLYGVSSYEQYF
DNA: TGTGCCAGCAGTTTATACGGGGTGAGCTCCTACGAGCAGTACTTC

J: TRBJ2-3
size: .
D: .
V: TRBV9
CDR3: CASSVDGVLTDTQYF
DNA: TGTGCCAGCAGCGTAGACGGGGTCCTAACAGATACGCAGTATTTT

J: TRBJ2-7
size: .
D: TRBD1
V: TRBV6-5
CDR3: CASSYNRGDYEQYF
DNA: TGTGCCAGCAGTTACAACAGGGGGGACTACGAGCAGTACTTC

J: TRBJ1-6
size: .
D: .
V: TRBV6-5
CDR3: CASGQGYNSPLHF
DNA: TGTGCCAGCGGTCAGGGATATAATTCACCCCTCCACTTT

J: TRBJ1-1
size: .
D: .
V: TRBV11-2
CDR3: CASSLGAGRAEAFF
DNA: TGTGCCAGCAGCTTAGGGGCCGGCCGCGCTGAAGCTTTCTTT

J: TRBJ2-7
size: .
D: TRBD1
V: TRBV13
CDR3: CASSPGTGSYEQYF
DNA: TGTGCCAGCAGCCCGGGGACAGGGTCCTACGAGCAGTACTTC

J: TRBJ1-3
size: once
D: .
V: TRBV28
CDR3: CASSLLQGNTIYF
DNA: TGTGCCAGCAGTTTACTTCAGGGAAACACCATATATTTT

J: TRBJ1-2
size: .
D: .
V: TRBV4-1
CDR3: CASSNGPPNGYTF
DNA: TGCGCCAGCAGCAACGGCCCCCCTAATGGCTACACCTTC

J: TRBJ1-1
size: few
D: .
V: TRBV7-9
CDR3: CASSRAQGQSTEAFF
DNA: TGTGCCAGCAGCCGAGCGCAGGGGCAGAGCACTGAAGCTTTCTTT

J: TRBJ2-1
size: .
D: .
V: TRBV7-9
CDR3: CASSSKTRYNEQFF
DNA: TGTGCCAGCAGCTCTAAGACTCGTTACAATGAGCAGTTCTTC

J: TRBJ2-1
size: .
D: .
V: TRBV27
CDR3: CASSSLDIKFLGRQDNEQFF
DNA: TGTGCCAGCAGTTCCCTCGATATTAAATTCCTAGGAAGACAGGACAATGAGCAGTTCTTC

J: TRBJ2-1
size: once
D: TRBD2
V: TRBV9
CDR3: CASSSRVSGRVISYNEQFF
DNA: TGTGCCAGCAGCTCAAGGGTAAGCGGGAGAGTGATCTCCTACAATGAGCAGTTCTTC

J: TRBJ2-7
size: .
D: TRBD1
V: TRBV29-1
CDR3: CSVVGTEYYEQYF
DNA: TGCAGCGTTGTCGGGACAGAATACTACGAGCAGTACTTC

J: TRBJ1-3
size: few
D: TRBD1
V: TRBV5-1
CDR3: CASSPGGSGNTIYF
DNA: TGCGCCAGCAGCCCAGGGGGCTCTGGAAACACCATATATTTT

J: TRBJ2-5
size: .
D: .
V: TRBV28
CDR3: CASSFPSQETQYF
DNA: TGTGCCAGCAGTTTTCCCAGCCAAGAGACCCAGTACTTC